This T cell receptor (beta chain) was sequenced during a study of shared clonotypes between healthy human individuals. Study findings and constraints: Represented genetic and exposure-history diversity was restricted by having few donors.

Naive-designated CD8 cells lacked CD45RO, were positively enriched for CCR7, and omitted terminally differentiated effector memory CD45RA+ cells. CDR3 size: 15 residues. V lost 1 base, J lost 1 base, and 8 bases lay in between. Germline V gene sequence: CDR1 LGHNA, CDR2 YSLEER. Profiled with immunoSEQ multiplex PCR; TCRdb holds only in-frame clones, not every one. The sample includes about 2 million clones, about 95% of them seen just once. Concerning this clone: The antigen is undetermined.

Sequencing input: naive CD8+ T cells sorted from blood. This sequence originates from a man aged 18 to 35 in good health. The chain employs TRBV4-3 and TRBJ2-4; no firm D call. The CDR3 reads CASSQGAAAKNIQYF. Here the CDR3 DNA reads TGCGCCAGCAGCCAAGGGGCCGCGGCCAAAAACATTCAGTACTTC.